This entry features one T cell receptor beta chain sequence. The antigen is not known. Other DNA sequences in this sample translate to the same CDR3. CD45RO-negative, CCR7-selected cells formed the naive CD8 fraction, which excluded terminally differentiated effector memory CD45RA+ cells. This specimen comes from a study of shared clonotypes between healthy human individuals. Notes on the study in general: Only a few donors were included, so the genetic and exposure-history diversity represented was limited. Across several donors, naive CD4 shared 5% to 6.5%, naive CD8 about 3.2%, memory CD4 2.3%, memory CD8 under 0.5%. Lower generation probabilities were found for non-shared clonotypes than for those shared by all four donors.

The data were produced by immunoSEQ multiplex PCR, yet TCRdb's version contains in-frame clones alone and is incomplete. In the table there are about 600,000 clones, roughly 98% of which are singletons. Germline CDR1 is SEHNR and CDR2 is FQNEAQ (reference sequence). Trimming removed 1 base from V and 6 bases from J, with 3 bases in between. This CDR3 is built from 12 residues. Sequencing was done on a sample of naive CD8+ T cells sorted from blood. The chain uses TRBV7-9 and TRBJ2-2, with no clear D. The receptor was isolated from a man aged 30-40 years in good health. In DNA form, the CDR3 reads TGTGCCAGCAGCTTAGGATCCGGGGAGCTGTTTTTT. This encodes CASSLGSGELFF.